Listed below are T cell receptor beta chains from one sample, sequenced in a study of cytotoxic CD8 clonotypes in ibrutinib-treated CLL. Clones were sequenced by immunoSEQ multiplex PCR, and TCRdb holds only the in-frame ones, with some missing. The sample consists of some 200,000 clones, about 75% of them appearing once. Sequencing used PBMCs, obtained after 12 months of ibrutinib treatment. These receptors were obtained from a human donor with chronic lymphocytic leukemia. Both conserved end residues are part of each CDR3. Each record gives: D gene, CDR3 length, clone size, J gene, V gene, CDR3 protein, CDR3 DNA. D genes are given only for firm matches. Size values are once, few and many counts, or a class for expanded clones, and some rows have none.

TRBD1 15 . TRBJ2-7 TRBV6-6 CASSRGQGSSYEQYF TGTGCCAGCAGCCGGGGACAGGGGAGCTCCTACGAGCAGTACTTC
. 14 . TRBJ2-5 TRBV29-1 CSVKYRGVWETQYF TGCAGCGTTAAGTACAGAGGGGTTTGGGAGACCCAGTACTTC
. 15 many TRBJ2-2 TRBV6-1 CASSDTGPNTGELFF TGTGCCAGCAGTGACACAGGGCCGAACACCGGGGAGCTGTTTTTT
. 13 few TRBJ1-2 TRBV4-2 CASSQDILSGYTF TGTGCCAGCAGCCAAGATATACTTTCTGGCTACACCTTC
. 14 few TRBJ1-1 TRBV15 CATSSADRNTEAFF TGTGCCACCAGCAGCGCGGACAGGAACACTGAAGCTTTCTTT
TRBD1 13 . TRBJ2-7 TRBV30 CAWDGQGPYEQYF TGTGCCTGGGACGGACAGGGTCCATACGAGCAGTACTTC
TRBD2 14 . TRBJ2-1 TRBV7-3 CASSSGTRNNEQFF TGTGCCAGCAGCTCCGGGACTAGAAACAATGAGCAGTTCTTC
. 15 . TRBJ2-2 TRBV9 CASSGGDPNTGELFF TGTGCCAGCAGCGGAGGGGACCCAAACACCGGGGAGCTGTTTTTT
. 15 . TRBJ2-7 TRBV7-2 CASSLSGLSSYEQYF TGTGCCAGCAGCTTATCGGGACTTAGCTCCTACGAGCAGTACTTC
. 16 . TRBJ2-3 TRBV19 CASSRGSQTSTDTQYF TGTGCCAGTAGTAGAGGTTCCCAAACGAGCACAGATACGCAGTATTTT
TRBD2 19 once TRBJ2-1 TRBV7-3 CASSLMTRRGRAAYNEQFF TGTGCCAGCAGCTTAATGACCCGGCGCGGGAGGGCAGCCTACAATGAGCAGTTCTTC
TRBD1 15 . TRBJ1-5 TRBV27 CASGPGTGYNQPQHF TGTGCCAGCGGTCCGGGGACAGGGTACAATCAGCCCCAGCATTTT
. 14 . TRBJ1-1 TRBV30 CAWSVRRGNTEAFF TGTGCCTGGAGTGTACGCAGGGGGAACACTGAAGCTTTCTTT
. 14 . TRBJ2-7 TRBV10-3 CAISNQQGRYEQYF TGTGCCATCAGTAACCAACAGGGGAGGTACGAGCAGTACTTC
TRBD2 14 . TRBJ2-4 TRBV30 CARGSGGGKNIQYF TGTGCTCGGGGGAGCGGGGGAGGCAAAAACATTCAGTACTTC
. 12 . TRBJ1-5 TRBV2 CASVSETGAQHF TGTGCCAGCGTCTCGGAGACAGGAGCCCAGCATTTT
TRBD2 20 . TRBJ2-7 TRBV11-2 CASSSEWAGAFSGRVSEQYF TGTGCCAGCAGCTCAGAGTGGGCAGGGGCATTTAGCGGGAGAGTGAGCGAGCAGTACTTC
TRBD1 15 . TRBJ2-7 TRBV27 CASSQRTGGSYEQYF TGTGCCAGCAGTCAGAGGACAGGGGGCTCGTACGAGCAGTACTTC
TRBD1 13 . TRBJ2-7 TRBV6-5 CASSYLAGGQAYF TGTGCCAGCAGTTACTTGGCAGGGGGCCAGGCGTACTTC
. 14 . TRBJ2-7 TRBV15 CATSKVGGIHEQYF TGTGCCACCAGCAAAGTGGGGGGAATCCACGAGCAGTACTTC
TRBD2 17 . TRBJ2-7 TRBV7-9 CASSAGLAGGLSYEQYF TGTGCCAGCAGCGCGGGACTAGCGGGAGGCCTCTCCTACGAGCAGTACTTC
. 17 . TRBJ2-1 TRBV4-2 CASSQGAYTYGGHEQFF TGTGCCAGCAGCCAAGGAGCTTATACCTACGGTGGTCATGAGCAGTTCTTC
TRBD2 16 . TRBJ2-7 TRBV5-1 CASSLVQTSGTYEQYF TGCGCCAGCAGCTTGGTTCAGACTAGCGGCACCTACGAGCAGTACTTC
. 13 few TRBJ2-5 TRBV5-6 CASSPGNQETQYF TGTGCCAGCAGCCCAGGAAACCAAGAGACCCAGTACTTC
TRBD2 14 . TRBJ2-7 TRBV5-1 CASSHSGGDYEQYF TGCGCCAGCAGCCATAGCGGGGGGGACTACGAGCAGTACTTC
. 13 . TRBJ1-1 TRBV27 CASSRLDNTEAFF TGTGCCAGCAGTCGCCTGGACAACACTGAAGCTTTCTTT
. 12 few TRBJ1-1 TRBV5-6 CASSLRNTEAFF TGTGCCAGCAGCTTGCGGAACACTGAAGCTTTCTTT
. 15 . TRBJ1-4 TRBV6-5 CASSYSHATNEKLFF TGTGCCAGCAGTTACTCTCATGCAACTAATGAAAAACTGTTTTTT
. 16 . TRBJ1-2 TRBV4-2 CASSQDSAAANYGYTF TGTGCCAGCAGCCAAGATTCTGCCGCCGCTAACTATGGCTACACCTTC
. 14 . TRBJ1-2 TRBV30 CAWSAFDFLYGYTF TGTGCCTGGAGTGCCTTTGACTTTCTCTATGGCTACACCTTC
. 14 . TRBJ2-4 TRBV7-2 CASSPSEAKNIQYF TGTGCCAGCAGCCCCTCGGAAGCCAAAAACATTCAGTACTTC
TRBD2 16 once TRBJ2-5 TRBV6-1 CASSGILAGGVETQYF TGTGCCAGCAGTGGAATTCTAGCGGGGGGCGTCGAGACCCAGTACTTC
. 13 . TRBJ1-3 TRBV5-1 CASRQDLGNTIYF TGCGCCAGCCGACAGGACCTCGGAAACACCATATATTTT
TRBD1 14 . TRBJ2-7 TRBV7-9 CASSPTGNGDEQYF TGTGCCAGCAGCCCGACAGGGAATGGGGACGAGCAGTACTTC
. 13 . TRBJ1-2 TRBV29-1 CSVEDLGVGGYTF TGCAGCGTTGAAGATCTCGGGGTTGGCGGCTACACCTTC
TRBD2 14 . TRBJ2-3 TRBV28 CASSLGTSGRIWYF TGTGCCAGCAGTTTAGGGACTAGCGGGAGGATATGGTATTTT
TRBD1 15 . TRBJ2-1 TRBV5-4 CASSLAGTGVGEQFF TGTGCCAGCAGCTTGGCAGGCACAGGGGTAGGAGAGCAGTTCTTC
. 12 . TRBJ2-1 TRBV27 CASSSLKGIQFF TGTGCCAGCAGTTCCCTCAAGGGCATCCAGTTCTTC
TRBD1 17 . TRBJ1-1 TRBV7-9 CASPAGDDWRQGAEAFF TGTGCCAGCCCCGCCGGGGACGATTGGCGGCAGGGGGCAGAAGCTTTCTTT
TRBD1 17 few TRBJ1-2 TRBV18 CASSPPRTGVYNYGYTF TGTGCCAGCTCACCACCAAGGACAGGAGTATATAACTATGGCTACACCTTC